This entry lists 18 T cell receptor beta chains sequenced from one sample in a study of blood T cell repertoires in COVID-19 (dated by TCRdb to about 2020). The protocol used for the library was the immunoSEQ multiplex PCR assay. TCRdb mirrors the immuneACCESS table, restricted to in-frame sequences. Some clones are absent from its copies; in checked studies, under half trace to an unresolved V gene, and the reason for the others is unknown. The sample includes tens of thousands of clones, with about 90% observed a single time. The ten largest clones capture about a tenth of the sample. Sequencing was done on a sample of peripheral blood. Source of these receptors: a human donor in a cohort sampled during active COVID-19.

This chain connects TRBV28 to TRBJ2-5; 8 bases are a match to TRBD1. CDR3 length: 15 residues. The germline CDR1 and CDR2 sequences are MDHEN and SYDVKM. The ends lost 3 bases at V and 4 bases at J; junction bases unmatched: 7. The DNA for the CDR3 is TGTGCCAGCAGTTTTGGACAGGGACTCGGAGAGACCCAGTACTTC. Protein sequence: CASSFGQGLGETQYF.

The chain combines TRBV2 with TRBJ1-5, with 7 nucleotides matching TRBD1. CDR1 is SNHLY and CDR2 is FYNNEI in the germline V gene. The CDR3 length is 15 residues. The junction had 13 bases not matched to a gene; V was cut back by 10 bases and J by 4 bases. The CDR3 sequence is CAKLGRGIRNQPQHF. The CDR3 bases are TGTGCCAAACTCGGCAGGGGGATTCGTAATCAGCCCCAGCATTTT.

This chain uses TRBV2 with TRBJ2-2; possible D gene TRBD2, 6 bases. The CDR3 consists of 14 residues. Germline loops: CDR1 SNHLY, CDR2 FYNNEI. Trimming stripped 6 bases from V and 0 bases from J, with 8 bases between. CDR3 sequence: CASSGDSNTGELFF. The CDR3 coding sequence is TGTGCCAGCAGCGGGGACTCGAACACCGGGGAGCTGTTTTTT.

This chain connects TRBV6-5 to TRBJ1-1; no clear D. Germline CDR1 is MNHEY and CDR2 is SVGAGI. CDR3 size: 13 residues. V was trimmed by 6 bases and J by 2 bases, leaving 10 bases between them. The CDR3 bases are TGTGCCAGCAGACTTACTGGTAACACTGAAGCTTTCTTT. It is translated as CASRLTGNTEAFF.

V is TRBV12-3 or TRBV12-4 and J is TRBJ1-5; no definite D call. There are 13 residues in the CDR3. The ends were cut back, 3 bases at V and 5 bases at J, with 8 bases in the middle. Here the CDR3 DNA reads TGTGCCAGCAGTTTCGAGGGTTATCAGCCCCAGCATTTT. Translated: CASSFEGYQPQHF.

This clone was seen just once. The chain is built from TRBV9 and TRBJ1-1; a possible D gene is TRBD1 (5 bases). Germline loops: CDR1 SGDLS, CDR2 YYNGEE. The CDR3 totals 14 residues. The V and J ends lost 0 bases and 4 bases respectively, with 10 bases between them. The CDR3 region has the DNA TGTGCCAGCAGCGTAGTAGGGGCGGCCACTGAAGCTTTCTTT. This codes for CASSVVGAATEAFF.

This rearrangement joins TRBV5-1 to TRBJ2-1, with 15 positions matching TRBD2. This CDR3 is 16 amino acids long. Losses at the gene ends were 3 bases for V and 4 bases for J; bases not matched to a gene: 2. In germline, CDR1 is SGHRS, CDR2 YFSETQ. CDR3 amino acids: CASSSGLAGGYNEQFF. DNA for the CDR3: TGCGCCAGCAGCTCTGGACTAGCGGGAGGGTACAATGAGCAGTTCTTC.

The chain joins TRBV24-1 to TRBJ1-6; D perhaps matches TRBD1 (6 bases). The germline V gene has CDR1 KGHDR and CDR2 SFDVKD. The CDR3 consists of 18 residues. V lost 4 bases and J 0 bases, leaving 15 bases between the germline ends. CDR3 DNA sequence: TGTGCCACCAGTGAAGCTCTAACAGGGCTCTCCTATAATTCACCCCTCCACTTT. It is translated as CATSEALTGLSYNSPLHF.

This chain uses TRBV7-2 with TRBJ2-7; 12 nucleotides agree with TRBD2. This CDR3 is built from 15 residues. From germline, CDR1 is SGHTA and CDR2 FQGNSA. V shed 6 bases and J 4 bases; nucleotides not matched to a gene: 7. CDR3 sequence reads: CASSRTSGTLYEQYF. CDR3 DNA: TGTGCCAGCAGTCGGACTAGCGGGACGCTTTACGAGCAGTACTTC.

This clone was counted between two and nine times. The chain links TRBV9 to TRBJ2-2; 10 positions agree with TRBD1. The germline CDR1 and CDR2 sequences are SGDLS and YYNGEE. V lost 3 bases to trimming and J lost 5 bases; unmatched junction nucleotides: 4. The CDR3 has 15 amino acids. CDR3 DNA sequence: TGTGCCAGCAGCGCGTGGGACAGGGGAACCGGGGAGCTGTTTTTT. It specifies CASSAWDRGTGELFF.

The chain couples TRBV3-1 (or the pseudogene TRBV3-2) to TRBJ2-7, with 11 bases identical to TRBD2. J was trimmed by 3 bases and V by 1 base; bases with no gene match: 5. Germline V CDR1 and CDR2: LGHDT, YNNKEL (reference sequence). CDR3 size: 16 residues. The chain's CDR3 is CASSQGVGLADYEQYF. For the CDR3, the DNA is TGTGCCAGCAGCCAAGGGGTGGGACTAGCGGACTACGAGCAGTACTTC.

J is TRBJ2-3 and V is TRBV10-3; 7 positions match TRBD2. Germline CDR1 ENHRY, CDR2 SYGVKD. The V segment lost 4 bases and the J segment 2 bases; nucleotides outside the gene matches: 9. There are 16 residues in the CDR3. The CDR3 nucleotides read TGTGCCATCAGTGGTCGGCCTAGCGGTCCCACAGATACGCAGTATTTT. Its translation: CAISGRPSGPTDTQYF.

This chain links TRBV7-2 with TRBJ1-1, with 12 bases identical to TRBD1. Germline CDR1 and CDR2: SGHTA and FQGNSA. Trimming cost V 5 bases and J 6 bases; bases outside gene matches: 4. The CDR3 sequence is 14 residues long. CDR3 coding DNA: TGTGCCAGCAGCCGGGACAGGGGGCGGGCTGAAGCTTTCTTT. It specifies CASSRDRGRAEAFF. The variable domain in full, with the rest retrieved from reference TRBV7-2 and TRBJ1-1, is GAGVSQSPSNKVTEKGKDVELRCDPISGHTALYWYRQSLGQGLEFLIYFQGNSAPDKSGLPSDRFSAERTGGSVSTLTIQRTQQEDSAVYLCASSRDRGRAEAFFGQGTRLTVV.

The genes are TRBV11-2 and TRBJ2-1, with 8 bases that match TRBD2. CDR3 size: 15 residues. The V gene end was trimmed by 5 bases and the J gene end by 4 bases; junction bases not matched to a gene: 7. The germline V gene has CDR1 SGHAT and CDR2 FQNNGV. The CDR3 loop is CASSKNSGEYNEQFF. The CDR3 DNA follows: TGTGCCAGCAGCAAGAATAGCGGGGAATACAATGAGCAGTTCTTC. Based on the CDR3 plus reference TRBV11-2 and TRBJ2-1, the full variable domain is EAGVAQSPRYKIIEKRQSVAFWCNPISGHATLYWYQQILGQGPKLLIQFQNNGVVDDSQLPKDRFSAERLKGVDSTLKIQPAKLEDSAVYLCASSKNSGEYNEQFFGPGTRLTVL.

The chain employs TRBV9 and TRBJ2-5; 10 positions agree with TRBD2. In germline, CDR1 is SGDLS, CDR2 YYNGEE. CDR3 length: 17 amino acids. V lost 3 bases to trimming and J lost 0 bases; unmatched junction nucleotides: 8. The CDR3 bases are TGTGCCAGCAGCGCGCTTAGCGGGAGGCCCTACCAAGAGACCCAGTACTTC. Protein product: CASSALSGRPYQETQYF.

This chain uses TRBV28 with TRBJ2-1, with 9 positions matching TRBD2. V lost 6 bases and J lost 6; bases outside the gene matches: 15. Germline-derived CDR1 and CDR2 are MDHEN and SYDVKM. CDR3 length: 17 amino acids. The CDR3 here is CASSTVKAGGPGNEQFF. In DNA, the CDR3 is TGTGCCAGCAGCACTGTCAAGGCGGGAGGGCCCGGCAATGAGCAGTTCTTC.

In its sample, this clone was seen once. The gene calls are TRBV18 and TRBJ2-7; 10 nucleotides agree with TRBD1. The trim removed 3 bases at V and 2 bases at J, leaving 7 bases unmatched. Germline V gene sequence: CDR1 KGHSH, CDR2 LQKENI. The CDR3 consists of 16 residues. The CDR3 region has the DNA TGTGCCAGCTCACCGAACCGGGACAGGGGCCCCTACGAGCAGTACTTC. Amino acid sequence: CASSPNRDRGPYEQYF. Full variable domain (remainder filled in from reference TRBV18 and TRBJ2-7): NAGVMQNPRHLVRRRGQEARLRCSPMKGHSHVYWYRQLPEEGLKFMVYLQKENIIDESGMPKERFSAEFPKEGPSILRIQQVVRGDSAAYFCASSPNRDRGPYEQYFGPGTRLTVT.

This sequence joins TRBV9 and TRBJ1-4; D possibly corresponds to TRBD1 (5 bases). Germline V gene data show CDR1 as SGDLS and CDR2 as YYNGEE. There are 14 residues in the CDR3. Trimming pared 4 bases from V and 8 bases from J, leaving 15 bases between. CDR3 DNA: TGTGCCAGCAGCCCGTGGGACTCTGACGAAAAACTGTTTTTT. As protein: CASSPWDSDEKLFF.